These 8 T cell receptor beta chains originate from one sample sequenced in a study of blood T cell repertoires in COVID-19. Clones were sequenced by immunoSEQ multiplex PCR, and TCRdb holds only the in-frame ones, with some missing. The sample has around 200,000 clones, about 86% seen once. Sequencing was carried out using peripheral blood. The receptors come from a woman in her 50s with acute or convalescent COVID-19.

The CDR3 reads CASSSDGANEKLFF. The CDR3 region has the DNA TGCGCCAGCAGCTCCGACGGGGCTAATGAAAAACTGTTTTTT. The chain joins TRBV5-1 to TRBJ1-4; D gene uncertain. The length of the CDR3 is 14 residues. Trimming pared 3 bases from V and 3 bases from J, leaving 9 bases between. The V gene's germline CDR1 is SGHRS and CDR2 YFSETQ.

The rearrangement links TRBV7-9 to TRBJ2-7, with 14 bases fitting TRBD2. This CDR3 is built from 15 residues. V lost 5 bases to trimming and J lost 2 bases; unmatched junction nucleotides: 2. Germline V CDR1 and CDR2: SEHNR, FQNEAQ (reference sequence). CDR3 loop: CASSLGLAGAYEQYF. CDR3 in DNA: TGTGCCAGCAGCCTGGGACTAGCGGGAGCCTACGAGCAGTACTTC.

V and J are TRBV2 and TRBJ2-3; 9 bases are shared with TRBD2. Germline V lookup: CDR1 SNHLY, CDR2 FYNNEI. The CDR3 contains 17 residues. Trimming at V came to 11 bases and at J to 3 bases, leaving 18 bases not matched to a gene. The chain's CDR3 is CAGRVGPAGGVTDTQYF. For the CDR3, the DNA is TGTGCCGGACGGGTCGGTCCTGCGGGGGGGGTTACAGATACGCAGTATTTT. The full variable domain, in which reference TRBV2 and TRBJ2-3 provide the parts outside the CDR3, is EPEVTQTPSHQVTQMGQEVILRCVPISNHLYFYWYRQILGQKVEFLVSFYNNEISEKSEIFDDQFSVERPDGSNFTLKIRSTKLEDSAMYFCAGRVGPAGGVTDTQYFGPGTRLTVL.

The gene calls are TRBV6-6 and TRBJ1-2, with 9 bases aligning to TRBD1. The V gene end was trimmed by 5 bases and the J gene end by 4 bases; junction bases not matched to a gene: 14. The CDR3 runs 17 residues. CDR1 and CDR2 from the germline V gene are MNHNY and SVGAGI (reference sequence). CDR3 in DNA: TGTGCCAGCAGTCCCTTTTCAGCAGACAGGGGGAGCTATGGCTACACCTTC. It yields the protein CASSPFSADRGSYGYTF.

In its sample, this clone was seen once. V gene TRBV30 combines with J gene TRBJ2-1; 8 bases match TRBD2. This CDR3 is built from 14 residues. V dropped 5 bases and J dropped 0; count of bases not matched to a gene: 3. CDR1 and CDR2 from the germline V gene are GTSNPN and SVGIG (reference sequence). CDR3 nucleotides: TGTGCCTGGGACGGGGGGGACTCCTACAATGAGCAGTTCTTC. It yields the protein CAWDGGDSYNEQFF.

This clone was seen just once. The J gene is TRBJ2-3, the V gene TRBV7-2; 11 bases fit TRBD1. Germline-derived CDR1 and CDR2 are SGHTA and FQGNSA. The V gene end was trimmed by 3 bases and the J gene end by 4 bases; junction bases not matched to a gene: 3. This CDR3 has 15 amino acids. Written as DNA, the CDR3 is TGTGCCAGCAGCTTCTGGACAGGGGGCTCAGATACGCAGTATTTT. Translation: CASSFWTGGSDTQYF.

This clone appeared a few times. The chain uses TRBV6-5 and TRBJ1-6, with no clear D. The germline V gene has CDR1 MNHEY and CDR2 SVGAGI. V was trimmed by 0 bases and J by 14 bases, leaving 17 bases between them. The CDR3 sequence is 15 residues long. The chain's CDR3 is CASSYSSLGVLTLHF. CDR3 in DNA: TGTGCCAGCAGTTACTCGAGTCTGGGAGTCCTCACCCTCCACTTT.

The V call is TRBV6-5, the J call TRBJ1-2; D uncertain. Deletions cut 8 bases from V and 3 bases from J, with 13 bases between. CDR3 length: 13 amino acids. Germline V gene lookup returns CDR1 MNHEY and CDR2 SVGAGI. The DNA for the CDR3 is TGTGCCAGCGAAGGAACAGTTTACTATGGCTACACCTTC. Protein sequence: CASEGTVYYGYTF.